These T cell receptor beta chains were read from a single sample in a study of human T cells and chemical hapten exposure. From the RACE reads, TCRdb called clonotypes with MiXCR, one entry per CDR3 protein. The sample lists approximately 260,000 distinct CDR3 sequences; around 7% were seen once. Here the sequenced sample was whole blood, taken in connection with sensitization to the hapten diphenylcyclopropenone (DPC). Source of these receptors: a man aged 18 to 29 with alopecia areata. Some clones in this sample may be carry-over from other donors' samples. CDR3s leave out the opening cysteine and the closing phenylalanine or tryptophan. Each record gives: V gene, J gene, CDR3 protein.

TRBV20-1	TRBJ1-1	SASGGQIMNTEAF
TRBV20-1	TRBJ1-1	SAKWVRGTEAF
TRBV24-1	TRBJ2-6	ATSRGGSGANVLT
TRBV29-1	TRBJ1-1	SVHAGGNTEAF
TRBV7-9	TRBJ1-1	ASSRRESGTEAF
TRBV5-6	TRBJ1-4	ASTYGTQVEKLF
TRBV10-3	TRBJ1-1	AISESGQGNTEAF
TRBV20-1	TRBJ2-5	SAKPSDREETQY
TRBV10-3	TRBJ2-1	AINVSPYNEQF
TRBV15	TRBJ1-1	AGGGQGNNTEAF
TRBV6-2/TRBV6-3	TRBJ2-1	ASSLLSGGSYNEQF
TRBV20-1	TRBJ1-5	SAGTHRGQYQPQH
TRBV28	TRBJ2-5	ASTRTDSETQY
TRBV10-2	TRBJ2-5	ASSRAETQY
TRBV27	TRBJ1-6	ASSEQDYNSPLH
TRBV18	TRBJ1-1	ASSMRTGTNTEAF
TRBV2	TRBJ2-1	ASSRQDNPYNEQF
TRBV7-8	TRBJ1-3	ASSSGQGSDFGNTIY
TRBV20-1	TRBJ1-5	SARVTRRINQPQH
TRBV28	TRBJ1-1	ASTPSGQGAF
TRBV4-1	TRBJ2-3	ASSQGRPRSLSDTQY
TRBV18	TRBJ1-1	ASSLFGLQGGDTEAF
TRBV7-2	TRBJ2-3	ASSRGGMGRDTQY
TRBV5-1	TRBJ2-5	ASSRDRNQETQY
TRBV18	TRBJ1-1	ASSPALTGTQNTEAF
TRBV7-3	TRBJ2-2	ASSLSLTGELF
TRBV10-2	TRBJ1-1	ASSESISIPNTEAF
TRBV6-5	TRBJ2-3	ASSLNLAGGPNTQY
TRBV6-2/TRBV6-3	TRBJ2-1	ASSHPASGGAREQF
TRBV29-1	TRBJ2-1	SVGGGIDRDNEQF
TRBV12-3/TRBV12-4	TRBJ2-3	ASSSPWLAGALTDTQY
TRBV4-3	TRBJ2-7	ASSQDRGGLYEQY
TRBV27	TRBJ2-3	ASSPRDRSTDTQY
TRBV7-9	TRBJ1-1	ASSFGQMNTEAF
TRBV6-5	TRBJ1-2	ASSYQEGFGYT
TRBV11-2	TRBJ1-5	ASSLSAEYNQPQH
TRBV5-5	TRBJ1-5	ASSWDLDQPQH
TRBV2	TRBJ1-2	ASSGGLYGYT
TRBV5-1	TRBJ2-3	ASSLEGASSTDTQY
TRBV7-2	TRBJ2-5	ASSLRAGGLGTQY
TRBV11-2	TRBJ2-1	ASSFLLLGNEQF
TRBV7-6	TRBJ2-3	ASSLREAAATGTDTQY
TRBV27	TRBJ2-7	ASSLRARDKPYEQY
TRBV12-3/TRBV12-4	TRBJ1-2	ASRPGQASGYT
TRBV27	TRBJ2-7	ASSPVRAQSYEQY